A selection of T cell receptor beta chains follows, all from one sample in a study of T cell changes during pregnancy in multiple sclerosis. Sequencing was performed with immunoSEQ multiplex PCR; in TCRdb, only in-frame clones are kept and a portion is missing. The table shows approximately 61,000 clones, with 90% occurring only once. Material: peripheral blood, obtained in the first trimester of pregnancy. The receptors stem from a female donor in good health, enrolled as a control in a pregnancy study. Each CDR3 is given with its conserved first and last residue. D genes are given only for firm matches. The size of a clone is reported for some rows only, either as once, few or many, or as a class for expanded clones.

>.|TRBV6-5|TRBJ2-5|TRBD1
CASSPQGAVLETQYF
TGTGCCAGCAGTCCCCAGGGGGCAGTATTAGAGACCCAGTACTTC
>once|TRBV18|TRBJ2-3|TRBD1
CASNLGQASTDTQYF
TGTGCCAGCAATCTTGGACAGGCTAGCACAGATACGCAGTATTTT
>.|TRBV7-9|TRBJ2-1|TRBD2
CASSFTGGTSGSPYNEQFF
TGTGCCAGCAGCTTTACCGGGGGGACTAGCGGGAGCCCATACAATGAGCAGTTCTTC
>.|TRBV28|TRBJ2-1|TRBD2
CASRPGTSGNEQFF
TGTGCCAGCAGACCCGGGACTAGCGGCAATGAGCAGTTCTTC
>.|TRBV11-1|TRBJ1-2|.
CASSSTLTGFHGYTF
TGTGCCAGCAGCTCCACCCTGACAGGATTTCATGGCTACACCTTC
>.|TRBV6-1|TRBJ1-2|.
CASSEWHNNYGYTF
TGTGCCAGCAGTGAATGGCACAATAACTATGGCTACACCTTC
>.|TRBV9|TRBJ1-1|.
CASRLGDTLNTEAFF
TGTGCCAGCAGGTTGGGCGACACTCTTAACACTGAAGCTTTCTTT
>.|TRBV30|TRBJ2-3|TRBD2
CAWSVAGVTDTQYF
TGTGCCTGGAGTGTAGCGGGGGTCACAGATACGCAGTATTTT
>.|TRBV12-5|TRBJ2-3|.
CASGLADTQYF
TGTGCTAGTGGTTTGGCGGATACGCAGTATTTT
>.|TRBV7-2|TRBJ1-2|.
CASSLKGGTSYGYTF
TGTGCCAGCAGCCTAAAAGGGGGTACATCCTATGGCTACACCTTC
>.|TRBV19|TRBJ1-1|.
CASRRGGTEAFF
TGTGCCAGTAGACGAGGGGGCACTGAAGCTTTCTTT
>.|TRBV19|TRBJ2-1|.
CASSSPGEGSYNEQFF
TGTGCCAGTAGTTCCCCAGGGGAGGGCTCCTACAATGAGCAGTTCTTC
>.|TRBV18|TRBJ2-7|TRBD1
CASSVIGQGLYEQYF
TGTGCCAGCTCTGTCATCGGACAGGGGCTGTACGAGCAGTACTTC
>once|TRBV2|TRBJ2-2|TRBD2
CASSDLAGANTGELFF
TGTGCCAGCAGTGATCTAGCGGGGGCGAACACCGGGGAGCTGTTTTTT
>.|TRBV4-3|TRBJ2-1|TRBD1
CASSQVVSGTVHNEQFF
TGCGCCAGCAGCCAAGTTGTCTCGGGGACAGTCCACAATGAGCAGTTCTTC
>.|TRBV7-2|TRBJ2-3|.
CASSWRPDTRQSTDTQYF
TGTGCCAGCAGCTGGCGCCCCGACACAAGGCAGAGCACAGATACGCAGTATTTT
>few|TRBV19|TRBJ1-1|.
CASSWRGGGYVENTEAFF
TGTGCCAGTAGTTGGCGGGGAGGGGGGTACGTGGAAAACACTGAAGCTTTCTTT
>.|TRBV6-5|TRBJ2-7|TRBD2
CASSASAGTSYEQYF
TGTGCCAGCAGTGCGTCGGCCGGGACTAGTTACGAGCAGTACTTC
>.|TRBV4-1|TRBJ1-1|.
CASSQGMGSGNTEAFF
TGCGCCAGCAGCCAAGGTATGGGGAGCGGGAACACTGAAGCTTTCTTT
>few|TRBV5-1|TRBJ2-2|.
CASDSGQGNTGELFF
TGCGCCAGCGACTCCGGGCAGGGGAACACCGGGGAGCTGTTTTTT
>.|TRBV27|TRBJ2-3|TRBD2
CASSSYTSARDTQYF
TGTGCCAGCAGTTCGTATACTAGCGCCAGGGATACGCAGTATTTT
>.|TRBV28|TRBJ2-7|TRBD1
CASTPRGLYEQYF
TGTGCCAGCACTCCCAGGGGGCTCTACGAGCAGTACTTC
>once|TRBV6-5|TRBJ2-5|TRBD2
CASRVDFREGGAYF
TGTGCCAGCAGAGTCGACTTTCGGGAGGGAGGAGCGTACTTC
>.|TRBV4-3|TRBJ2-6|.
CASSQHLEGSSGANVLTF
TGCGCCAGCAGCCAACACTTGGAGGGTTCCTCTGGGGCCAACGTCCTGACTTTC
>.|TRBV7-2|TRBJ1-2|TRBD1
CASTRDRHYGYTF
TGTGCCAGCACCCGGGACAGACACTATGGCTACACCTTC